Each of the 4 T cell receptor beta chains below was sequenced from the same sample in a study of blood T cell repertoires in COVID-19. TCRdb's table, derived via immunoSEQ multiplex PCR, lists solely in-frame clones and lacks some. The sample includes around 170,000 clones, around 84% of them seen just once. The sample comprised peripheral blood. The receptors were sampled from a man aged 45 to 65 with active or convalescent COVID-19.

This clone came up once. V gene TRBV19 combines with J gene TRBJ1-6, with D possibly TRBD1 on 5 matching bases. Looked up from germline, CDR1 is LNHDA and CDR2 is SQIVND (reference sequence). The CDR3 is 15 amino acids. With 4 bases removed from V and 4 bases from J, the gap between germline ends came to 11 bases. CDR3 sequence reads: CASSTQGMYNSPLHF. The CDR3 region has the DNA TGTGCCAGTAGTACTCAGGGAATGTATAATTCACCCCTCCACTTT.

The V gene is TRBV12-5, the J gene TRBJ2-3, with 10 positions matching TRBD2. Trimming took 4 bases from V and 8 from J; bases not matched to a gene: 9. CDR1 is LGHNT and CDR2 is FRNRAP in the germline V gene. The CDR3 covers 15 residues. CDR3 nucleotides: TGTGCTAGTGGTTGGACTAGCGGCAACGGGGGTACGCAGTATTTT. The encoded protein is CASGWTSGNGGTQYF.

In nucleotides, the CDR3 is TGTGCCAGCAGCTCGAGGGAACAGGGCTGGGGCTACACCTTC. It yields the protein CASSSREQGWGYTF. The chain uses TRBV7-9 and TRBJ1-2; tentative D call: TRBD1 (6 bases). The germline CDR1 and CDR2 sequences are SEHNR and FQNEAQ (reference sequence). CDR3 size: 14 residues. V was shortened by 4 bases and J by 8 bases, with 17 bases between the two germline ends.

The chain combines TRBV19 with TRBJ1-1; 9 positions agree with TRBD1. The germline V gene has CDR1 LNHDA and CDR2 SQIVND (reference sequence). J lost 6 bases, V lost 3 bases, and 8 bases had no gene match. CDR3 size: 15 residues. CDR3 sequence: CASSIPTGQGSEAFF. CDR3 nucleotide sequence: TGTGCCAGTAGTATTCCTACGGGACAGGGATCTGAAGCTTTCTTT. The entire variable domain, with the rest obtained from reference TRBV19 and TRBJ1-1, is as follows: DGGITQSPKYLFRKEGQNVTLSCEQNLNHDAMYWYRQDPGQGLRLIYYSQIVNDFQKGDIAEGYSVSREKKESFPLTVTSAQKNPTAFYLCASSIPTGQGSEAFFGQGTRLTVV.